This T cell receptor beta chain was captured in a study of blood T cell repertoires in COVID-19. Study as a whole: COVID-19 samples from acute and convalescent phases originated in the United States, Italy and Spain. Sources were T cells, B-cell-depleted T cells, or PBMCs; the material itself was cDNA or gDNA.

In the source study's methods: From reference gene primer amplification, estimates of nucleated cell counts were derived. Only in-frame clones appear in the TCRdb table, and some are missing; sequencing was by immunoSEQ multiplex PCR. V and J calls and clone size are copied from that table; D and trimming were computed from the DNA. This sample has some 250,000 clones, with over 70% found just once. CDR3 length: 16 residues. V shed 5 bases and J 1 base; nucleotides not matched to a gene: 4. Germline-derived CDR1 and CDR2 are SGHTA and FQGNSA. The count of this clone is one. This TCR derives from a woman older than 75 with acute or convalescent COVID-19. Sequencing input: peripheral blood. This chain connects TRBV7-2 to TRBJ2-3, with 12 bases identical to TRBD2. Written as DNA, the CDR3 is TGTGCCAGCAGCGCAAGGACTAGCGGGGGCACAGATACGCAGTATTTT. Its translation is CASSARTSGGTDTQYF.